These T cell receptor beta chains were read from a single sample in a study of blood T cell repertoires in COVID-19. The data were produced by immunoSEQ multiplex PCR, yet TCRdb's version contains in-frame clones alone and is incomplete. The sample lists approximately 290,000 clones; roughly 87% were seen once. Sequencing was done on a sample of peripheral blood. All receptors come from a man between 18 and 35 years old with active or convalescent COVID-19. Each CDR3 is given without its conserved first and last residue. Fields, in order: V gene, J gene, CDR3 protein.

TRBV2	TRBJ1-6	ASSGFGQGYSPLH
TRBV4-3	TRBJ2-2	ASSQDWGGANTGELF
TRBV18	TRBJ2-3	ASSPLSGGAGTDTQY
TRBV11-2	TRBJ2-1	ASSLESLAAGYNEQF
TRBV6-5	TRBJ2-7	ASSGDRGPPYEQY
TRBV21-1	TRBJ2-7	ASTKQRQGLAEQY
TRBV2	TRBJ2-7	ASKLAGGRHEQY
TRBV5-1	TRBJ1-1	ASSQGVRNTEAF
TRBV5-4	TRBJ2-1	ASSLASGGVQGNEQF
TRBV14	TRBJ1-1	ASSTLETVGLDTEAF
TRBV27	TRBJ1-1	ASSHTGTVNTEAF
TRBV29-1	TRBJ1-1	SPGRTEAF
TRBV4-1	TRBJ2-5	ASSQGRDKQETQY
TRBV6-1	TRBJ1-5	ASSEGWGGNQPQH
TRBV10-2	TRBJ2-5	ASALGGGGQETQY
TRBV27	TRBJ1-4	ASSPGTGGREKLF